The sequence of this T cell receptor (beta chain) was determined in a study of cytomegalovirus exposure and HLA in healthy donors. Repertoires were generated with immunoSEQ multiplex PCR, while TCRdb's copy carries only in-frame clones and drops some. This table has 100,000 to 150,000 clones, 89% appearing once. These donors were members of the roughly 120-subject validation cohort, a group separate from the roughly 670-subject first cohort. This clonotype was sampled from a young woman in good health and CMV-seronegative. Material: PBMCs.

The CDR3 spells CVTRRDHTGELFF. As DNA, the CDR3 is TGTGTGACCAGACGGGATCACACCGGGGAGCTGTTTTTT. The chain recombines TRBV19 with TRBJ2-2; a possible D gene is TRBD2 (5 bases). Looked up from germline, CDR1 is LNHDA and CDR2 is SQIVND (reference sequence). This CDR3 contains 13 residues.